This is a list of T cell receptor beta chains from one sample in a study of shared clonotypes between healthy human individuals. The protocol was immunoSEQ multiplex PCR, while the TCRdb copy is restricted to in-frame clones and leaves out a portion. The sample includes about 490,000 clones, around 80% of them seen just once. Specimen: PBMCs. These receptors all come from a middle-aged woman in good health. Some clones in this sample may be carry-over from other donors' samples. Both conserved end residues are part of each CDR3. A D gene is named only where the DNA matches it firmly. Clone size is stated in some rows and not others, as once, few, many or a class when expanded.

clone size	D gene	V gene	J gene	CDR3 DNA	CDR3 protein
-	-	TRBV30	TRBJ2-7	TGTGCCTGGAGTGTAGGGAGTAAAAGAGGCTCCTACGAGCAGTACTTC	CAWSVGSKRGSYEQYF
-	-	TRBV27	TRBJ2-2	TGTGCCAGCAGTTTATCGGTGACAGCCGGGGAGCTGTTTTTT	CASSLSVTAGELFF
-	-	TRBV27	TRBJ1-1	TGTGCCAGCAGGACCAATCAGGGGAACACTGAAGCTTTCTTT	CASRTNQGNTEAFF
-	-	TRBV6-6	TRBJ2-2	TGTGCCAGCAGTTATTCCGGGACCCCCTTTGGCGGGGAGCTGTTTTTT	CASSYSGTPFGGELFF
many	TRBD1	TRBV10-3	TRBJ2-3	TGTGCCATCGGACAGGGAATGGATACGCAGTATTTT	CAIGQGMDTQYF
-	-	TRBV5-1	TRBJ2-5	TGCGCCAGCAGCTTGGCCTTAGGAGGAGAGACCCAGTACTTC	CASSLALGGETQYF
once	-	TRBV6-6	TRBJ2-5	TGTGCCAGCGCCTTTCTAGAGACCCAGTACTTC	CASAFLETQYF
few	-	TRBV20-1	TRBJ2-3	TGCAGTGCTAGGCGAGGAGATACGCAGTATTTT	CSARRGDTQYF
-	-	TRBV1	TRBJ2-7	TGCACCAGCAACCGGAGACTAGCGGGAAGGTTCTACGAGCAGTACTTC	CTSNRRLAGRFYEQYF
many	-	TRBV6-6	TRBJ2-3	TGTGCCAGCAGAAATTCAGGGGAATGGGATACGCAGTATTTT	CASRNSGEWDTQYF
-	-	TRBV2	TRBJ1-1	TGTGCCAGCGCGGGACGTCAGAACACTGAAGCTTTCTTT	CASAGRQNTEAFF
-	-	TRBV29-1	TRBJ2-5	TGCAGCGTTGGTGGGTTGGAGACCCAGTACTTC	CSVGGLETQYF
-	-	TRBV10-3	TRBJ2-3	TGTGCCATCGCGGGACTCAGCACAGATACGCAGTATTTT	CAIAGLSTDTQYF
-	-	TRBV29-1	TRBJ2-1	TGCAGCTCCCACCAGGGCGGCTCCTACAATGAGCAGTTCTTC	CSSHQGGSYNEQFF
few	-	TRBV4-2	TRBJ1-4	TGTGCCAGCAGCCAAGAGGGACCCAGCGGTGGGACTAATGAAAAACTGTTTTTT	CASSQEGPSGGTNEKLFF
once	TRBD1	TRBV5-6	TRBJ2-5	TGTGCCAGCAGCTTGGACCTCGGGACAGATAACCAAGAGACCCAGTACTTC	CASSLDLGTDNQETQYF
once	-	TRBV7-2	TRBJ2-7	TGTGCCAGCAGCCCGCGGGCGGACCGCCCCGAGCAGTACTTC	CASSPRADRPEQYF
-	-	TRBV9	TRBJ2-6	TGTGCCAGCAGCGTAGCTACCGGGTCTGGGGCCAACGTCCTGACTTTC	CASSVATGSGANVLTF
-	TRBD1	TRBV28	TRBJ1-1	TGTGCCAGCACCCCTTCGACAGGGGCGGACACTGAAGCTTTCTTT	CASTPSTGADTEAFF
-	-	TRBV4-1	TRBJ1-4	TGCGCCAGCAGCCAAGATCCGGTCACAAAACTGTTTTTT	CASSQDPVTKLFF
-	TRBD2	TRBV13	TRBJ2-1	TGTGCCAGCAGCTTATTGTCGCGGGAGAATAATGAGCAGTTCTTC	CASSLLSRENNEQFF
-	-	TRBV7-9	TRBJ1-1	TGTGCCAGCAGCTTAGGGGCGGGGAACACTGAAGCTTTCTTT	CASSLGAGNTEAFF
-	-	TRBV2	TRBJ1-5	TGTGCCAGCAGTGAAGCTAGGGGTCAGCCCCAGCATTTT	CASSEARGQPQHF
-	-	TRBV21-1	TRBJ2-7	TGTGCCAGCAGCAACGGGGACAGGGTTTACGAGCAGTACTTC	CASSNGDRVYEQYF
many	TRBD2	TRBV7-2	TRBJ2-3	TGTGCCAGCAGCTTAGTAGGGGGTAGCGGGGTGGTGACGCAGTATTTT	CASSLVGGSGVVTQYF
-	-	TRBV2	TRBJ2-2	TGTGCCAGCAGTGAAGAGAACACCGGGGAGCTGTTTTTT	CASSEENTGELFF
-	TRBD1	TRBV11-3	TRBJ1-1	TGTGCCAGCAGCCCACCAGTAGTCGGACAGGTGATGAACACTGAAGCTTTCTTT	CASSPPVVGQVMNTEAFF
-	-	TRBV27	TRBJ2-6	TGTGCCAGCACGACGCGTGCAGGGGCCAACGTCCTGACTTTC	CASTTRAGANVLTF
-	-	TRBV7-6	TRBJ2-7	TGTGCCAGCAGCTTAGCGGTCGCCTACGAGCAGTACTTC	CASSLAVAYEQYF
-	-	TRBV5-6	TRBJ1-5	TGTGCCAGCAGCCGGGGGAGGGATCAGCCCCAGCATTTT	CASSRGRDQPQHF
-	TRBD2	TRBV4-1	TRBJ2-5	TGCGCCAGCAGCCAAGCTTGGCTAGCGGGAGTGGGGGAGACCCAGTACTTC	CASSQAWLAGVGETQYF
-	TRBD1	TRBV5-1	TRBJ2-2	TGCGCCAGCAGCCGGACAGGGGAAACCGGGGAGCTGTTTTTT	CASSRTGETGELFF
-	-	TRBV6-1	TRBJ2-3	TGTGCCAGCAGTGGTAGCGTCACAGATACGCAGTATTTT	CASSGSVTDTQYF
-	-	TRBV4-1	TRBJ2-7	TGCGCCAGCAGCCAAATCCAGACAGCCTCCTACGAGCAGTACTTC	CASSQIQTASYEQYF
-	-	TRBV5-4	TRBJ2-3	TGTGCCAGCAGCTCGTACACAGATACGCAGTATTTT	CASSSYTDTQYF
-	-	TRBV11-2	TRBJ2-1	TGTGCCAGCAGCCGGATGGGTAATGAGCAGTTCTTC	CASSRMGNEQFF
once	TRBD2	TRBV7-2	TRBJ2-3	TGTGCCAGCAGCGACCCGCCAGTGAGACTAGCGGGGTCCACAGATACGCAGTATTTT	CASSDPPVRLAGSTDTQYF
-	TRBD2	TRBV11-2	TRBJ2-5	TGTGCCAGCAGCTTCTGGCGGGAGGGAGAGACCCAGTACTTC	CASSFWREGETQYF
-	-	TRBV7-3	TRBJ2-3	TGTGCCAGCAGCTTACTGACAGAAAGCACAGATACGCAGTATTTT	CASSLLTESTDTQYF
-	TRBD2	TRBV5-3	TRBJ2-1	TGTGCCAGAAGCTTGTCTAAGCGGGAGGAGGGGAATGAGCAGTTCTTC	CARSLSKREEGNEQFF
-	TRBD2	TRBV30	TRBJ2-1	TGTGCCTGGAACAAACTAGCGGGAGTTTTGGATGAGCAGTTCTTC	CAWNKLAGVLDEQFF
-	TRBD1	TRBV5-6	TRBJ2-7	TGTGCCAGCAGCCACAGGGGTGTTGGTTCCTACGAGCAGTACTTC	CASSHRGVGSYEQYF
-	-	TRBV7-9	TRBJ2-7	TGTGCCAGCAGCGCCTCCGGGACCCCTTACGAGCAGTACTTC	CASSASGTPYEQYF
-	-	TRBV30	TRBJ2-7	TGTGCCTGGAGTCTCACTGGACAGTGGGGCGAGCAGTACTTC	CAWSLTGQWGEQYF
-	-	TRBV7-2	TRBJ1-4	TGTGCCAGCAGCTTTCGAACGGGGGGCGGGGAAAAACTGTTTTTT	CASSFRTGGGEKLFF